The clone carrying this TCR beta chain was recorded a few times. CDR3 length equals 14 residues. Per germline, CDR1 DFQATT and CDR2 SNEGSKA (reference sequence). V lost 4 bases and J lost 0; bases outside the gene matches: 5. The sample belongs to a study of identical twins. Healthy Caucasians alone served as donors. TCRdb reprocessed the 5' RACE reads via MiXCR and lists one record per CDR3 protein. The sample has under 900,000 distinct CDR3 sequences, about 12% seen once; the top ten hold around 1.5%. The sample was also linked to a second study, of yellow fever vaccine responses in identical twins.

The sequenced sample consisted of PBMCs. The J gene is TRBJ1-1, the V gene TRBV20-1; 7 nucleotides align to TRBD1. The receptor's source is a woman in her late teens or twenties in good health. DNA for the CDR3: TGCAGTGCTACCCTGACAGGGATGAACACTGAAGCTTTCTTT. Amino acids: CSATLTGMNTEAFF.